The 23 T cell receptor beta chains below all came from one sample that was sequenced in a study of T cells in Graves' hyperthyroidism and ophthalmopathy. TCR beta CDR3 regions were amplified from RNA transcripts. HTBI primers drove first-round RT-PCR of the TCR CDR3. TCRdb reprocessed the multiplex PCR reads with MiXCR, giving one entry per CDR3 protein. The data hold approximately 640,000 distinct CDR3 sequences, with about 45% observed a single time. Sequencing was performed on peripheral blood or thyroid tissue (not recorded which). The receptors shown here come from an adult man with Graves' disease, either hyperthyroidism or ophthalmopathy (not recorded which).

For this clonotype: A single base separates this from a much larger clone, so it may be a read error. The rearrangement links TRBV29-1 to TRBJ2-5; 9 bases agree with TRBD1. Germline values: CDR1 SQVTM, CDR2 ANQGSEA. This CDR3 has 15 amino acids. The CDR3 protein is CSVDNPGQGRGTKYF. The DNA of the CDR3 is TGCAGCGTGGATAATCCGGGACAGGGAAGGGGGACCAAGTACTTC.

V and J are TRBV7-9 and TRBJ1-4; a possible D gene is TRBD1 (5 bases). CDR1 is SEHNR and CDR2 is FQNEAQ in the germline V gene (reference sequence). The V end lost 3 bases, the J end lost 5 bases, and 13 bases lay between the germline ends. The CDR3 totals 15 residues. The CDR3 loop is CASSLVRDGNEKLFF. In DNA, the CDR3 is TGTGCCAGCAGCTTGGTTCGGGACGGAAATGAAAAACTGTTTTTT.

This chain joins TRBV20-1 and TRBJ2-5, with D perhaps matching TRBD1 (6 bases). This CDR3 has 15 amino acids. Trimming left V 3 bases short and J 4 bases short, with 18 bases between. Germline CDR1 DFQATT, CDR2 SNEGSKA (reference sequence). The CDR3 sequence: CSASNQGNRVETQYF. The DNA for the CDR3 is TGCAGTGCTAGCAATCAGGGGAACAGAGTAGAGACCCAGTACTTC.

The chain combines TRBV2 with TRBJ2-6, with D perhaps TRBD2 (6 bases). Germline values: CDR1 SNHLY, CDR2 FYNNEI. V lost 8 bases and J 0 bases, leaving 8 bases between the germline ends. This CDR3 has 14 residues. The CDR3 DNA sequence: TGTGCCAGCTGGGACTTCTCTGGGGCCAACGTCCTGACTTTC. It codes for CASWDFSGANVLTF.

This chain uses TRBV24-1 with TRBJ1-2; 8 bases map to TRBD1. The germline CDR1 and CDR2 sequences are KGHDR and SFDVKD. V was pared by 4 bases and J by 8 bases, with 5 bases of the junction left unmatched. The CDR3 runs to 13 residues. CDR3 coding DNA: TGTGCCACCAGTGACGGGACAGGAGCCGGCTACACCTTC. This encodes CATSDGTGAGYTF.

This clonotype was seen repeatedly, ten times or more. The CDR3 here is CASSDEDQPQHF. In DNA form, the CDR3 reads TGTGCCAGTAGCGATGAGGATCAGCCCCAGCATTTT. The rearrangement links TRBV19 to TRBJ1-5; no reliable D call. The CDR3 spans 12 residues. The V end lost 6 bases, the J end lost 5 bases, and 8 bases lay between the germline ends. The V gene's germline CDR1 is LNHDA and CDR2 SQIVND (reference sequence).

Ten or more counts support this clonotype. This chain connects TRBV7-9 to TRBJ2-7, with no clear D. CDR1 is SEHNR, CDR2 FQNEAQ, per germline (reference sequence). CDR3 size: 9 residues. V was trimmed by 3 bases and J by 13 bases, leaving 7 bases between them. In DNA, the CDR3 is TGTGCCAGCAGCTTCCCTGGATACTTC. Protein: CASSFPGYF.

The rearrangement uses TRBV9 and TRBJ1-3, with 8 bases that match TRBD1. Germline V gene sequence: CDR1 SGDLS, CDR2 YYNGEE. The CDR3 is made up of 15 amino acids. Losses at the gene ends were 3 bases for V and 4 bases for J; bases not matched to a gene: 6. CDR3 protein: CASSGRQGQGNTIYF. CDR3 in DNA: TGTGCCAGCAGCGGTCGACAGGGGCAAGGAAACACCATATATTTT.

CDR3 DNA: TGCGCCAGCACCTCCACTATCAGAGCCGCGCCCAATGGCTACACCTTC. Amino acids: CASTSTIRAAPNGYTF. The chain combines TRBV5-1 with TRBJ1-2; D remains unclear. This CDR3 has 16 residues. Germline CDR1 and CDR2: SGHRS and YFSETQ. The V and J ends lost 6 bases and 6 bases respectively, with 24 bases between them.

The gene calls are TRBV15 and TRBJ1-4; the D gene is possibly TRBD1 (6 bases). CDR1 is LNHNV, CDR2 YYDKDF, per germline (reference sequence). The CDR3 extends over 16 amino acids. Trimming left V 2 bases short and J 8 bases short, with 18 bases between. In nucleotides, the CDR3 is TGTGCCACCAGCAGAATCTCACAGGGTAGGGACGAAAAACTGTTTTTT. Translation: CATSRISQGRDEKLFF.

The sample holds many counts of this clonotype. The genes are TRBV2 and TRBJ1-5; D not certain. The germline V gene has CDR1 SNHLY and CDR2 FYNNEI. The CDR3 loop spans 13 amino acids. V shed 8 bases and J shed 5 bases, with 13 bases lying between them. The chain's CDR3 is CASSVYRDQPQHF. The DNA of the CDR3 is TGTGCCAGCTCTGTATATAGGGATCAGCCCCAGCATTTT.

Comments on this clonotype: Mismatch with germline at one junction end may stem from a read error. The CDR3 coding sequence is TGTGCTAGCAGCCAAGGAGGGAGAGTGGGAGAGACCCAGTACTTC. It specifies CASSQGGRVGETQYF. V usage is TRBV7-7 and J usage is TRBJ2-5; weak D call: TRBD2 (6 bases). The CDR3 spans 15 residues. The germline V gene has CDR1 SSHAT and CDR2 FNYEAQ (reference sequence). Filled out from reference TRBV7-7 and TRBJ2-5, the complete variable domain reads GAGVSQSPRYKVTKRGQDVTLRCDPISSHATLYWYQQALGQGPEFLTYFNYEAQPDKSGLPSDRFSAERPEGSISTLTIQRTEQRDSAMYRCASSQGGRVGETQYFGPGTRLLVL.

For this clonotype: Here the CDR3 omits its conserved ending phenylalanine or tryptophan, so a read error is the likely source. The DNA is left out, because the CDR3 cannot be placed on it with certainty; the CDR3 is given as TCRdb lists it. J is TRBJ2-6 and V is TRBV15; the D call in the table, TRBD1, was not verified against the DNA. The length of the CDR3 is 8 amino acids, counting both ends. Germline assignment: CDR1 LNHNV and CDR2 YYDKDF (reference sequence). This CDR3 reads CATSSQDR.

This clonotype has just a few counts. This chain connects TRBV20-1 to TRBJ1-5; 7 bases are shared with TRBD1. Germline CDR1 is DFQATT and CDR2 is SNEGSKA (reference sequence). Unmatched junction bases numbered 4, after V lost 2 bases and J lost 0 bases. The CDR3 is 15 amino acids. The CDR3: CSARRTGHSNQPQHF. In DNA form, the CDR3 reads TGCAGTGCTAGAAGGACAGGACATAGCAATCAGCCCCAGCATTTT.

V is TRBV7-6 and J is TRBJ2-1; 8 bases fit TRBD2. The CDR3 is 19 amino acids. The germline V gene has CDR1 SGHVS and CDR2 FNYEAQ. The ends lost 2 bases at V and 4 bases at J; junction bases unmatched: 16. The CDR3 protein is CASSLPGLDDTWQYNEQFF. CDR3 nucleotides: TGTGCCAGCAGCTTACCGGGACTAGACGACACTTGGCAATACAATGAGCAGTTCTTC.

The DNA for the CDR3 is TGTGCCAGCAGTTATCCGGACCCTAACTATGGCTACACCTTC. This encodes CASSYPDPNYGYTF. The chain couples TRBV2 to TRBJ1-2; D is ambiguous. The V end was cut by 5 bases, the J end by 0 bases, with 10 bases between. The CDR3 consists of 14 residues. Per the germline V gene, CDR1 is SNHLY and CDR2 is FYNNEI.

This sequence joins TRBV29-1 and TRBJ1-2, with TRBD1 identical over 10 bases. The CDR3 length is 17 residues. Trimming cost V 0 bases and J 8 bases; bases outside gene matches: 15. Per the germline V gene, CDR1 is SQVTM and CDR2 is ANQGSEA. In nucleotides, the CDR3 is TGCAGCGTTGAAGATCTTCAGGGACAGGGGTCAGCTTGGGGCTACACCTTC. It specifies CSVEDLQGQGSAWGYTF.

The chain joins TRBV29-1 to TRBJ1-3; D is unresolved. The CDR3 consists of 10 residues. Germline-derived CDR1 and CDR2 are SQVTM and ANQGSEA. V was pared by 7 bases and J by 8 bases, with 9 bases between. The CDR3 region has the DNA TGCAGCGCTCAAGAAGACACCATATATTTT. This translates into CSAQEDTIYF.

Turning to this clonotype: With a much larger clone just one base away, this may be a read error. The CDR3 ends on some other residue instead of the conserved phenylalanine or tryptophan, so this is likely a read error. V is TRBV7-6 and J is TRBJ1-1; the D is unclear. In germline, CDR1 is SGHVS, CDR2 FNYEAQ. With 5 bases removed from V and 0 bases from J, the gap between germline ends came to 7 bases. This CDR3 is 13 amino acids long. The CDR3 loop is CASSAQMNTEAFL. For the CDR3, the DNA is TGTGCCAGCAGCGCCCAGATGAACACTGAAGCTTTCCTT.

The gene calls are TRBV7-9 and TRBJ1-1, with a possible D match to TRBD1 (6 bases). V was cut by 5 bases and J by 6 bases, with 19 bases left in between. This CDR3 is 15 amino acids long. CDR1 and CDR2 from the germline V gene are SEHNR and FQNEAQ (reference sequence). The CDR3 bases are TGTGCCAGCAGCCTACCCGGGGGGCGGGGGGCTGAAGCTTTCTTT. Translation gives CASSLPGGRGAEAFF.

For this clonotype: This may be a read error, as it is one base from a much larger clone. The CDR3 DNA sequence: TGTGCCAGCAGCCTCGACAGGGGCGACAATCAGCCCCAGCATTTT. As protein: CASSLDRGDNQPQHF. The rearrangement links TRBV7-9 to TRBJ1-5; 8 bases are a match to TRBD1. Per germline, CDR1 SEHNR and CDR2 FQNEAQ (reference sequence). The CDR3 loop spans 15 amino acids. Unmatched junction bases numbered 6, after V lost 5 bases and J lost 3 bases.

V and J are TRBV12-3 or TRBV12-4 and TRBJ1-2, with D uncertain. This CDR3 contains 14 residues. The V end lost 5 bases, the J end lost 3 bases, and 13 bases lay between the germline ends. DNA of the CDR3: TGTGCCAGCAGTCCCCGACTTGTTTACTATGGCTACACCTTC. This sequence encodes CASSPRLVYYGYTF.

This clonotype has a handful of counts. This sequence may be a read error, since a much larger clone differs from it by one base. This chain uses TRBV10-3 with TRBJ1-4, with 9 bases fitting TRBD1. Per the germline V gene, CDR1 is ENHRY and CDR2 is SYGVKD. V was pared by 4 bases and J by 5 bases, with 2 bases of the junction left unmatched. The CDR3 has 14 residues. For the CDR3, the DNA is TGTGCCATCAGTGGGACAGGGGAGAATGAAAAACTGTTTTTT. This gives the protein CAISGTGENEKLFF.